This T cell receptor beta chain appears in the sequencing data of a study of patients with pleural tuberculosis. The germline gives CDR1 SEHNR, CDR2 FQNEAQ (reference sequence). The junction had 11 bases not matched to a gene; V was cut back by 6 bases and J by 8 bases. This CDR3 comprises 15 residues. This clonotype was counted many times. TCRdb itself ran the reads through MiXCR, one entry per CDR3 protein. The repertoire holds 25,000 to 30,000 distinct CDR3 sequences, with about a sixth as singletons. The clonotype originates from a human donor with pleural tuberculosis. The chain couples TRBV7-9 to TRBJ1-2; 11 bases fit TRBD1. Material: peripheral blood. CDR3 amino acids: CASSQGTGGTWGYTF. Here the CDR3 DNA reads TGTGCCAGCAGTCAAGGGACAGGGGGTACGTGGGGCTACACCTTC. The full variable domain, its missing parts supplied by reference TRBV7-9 and TRBJ1-2, is DTGVSQNPRHKITKRGQNVTFRCDPISEHNRLYWYRQTLGQGPEFLTYFQNEAQLEKSRLLSDRFSAERPKGSFSTLEIQRTEQGDSAMYLCASSQGTGGTWGYTFGSGTRLTVV.